The next 28 T cell receptor beta chains were all read from a single sample in a study of response to subunit inactivated influenza vaccine. TCRdb analysed the RT-PCR reads with MiXCR anew, one entry per CDR3 protein. The repertoire holds roughly 500,000 distinct CDR3 sequences, with 16% as singletons. The sequencing used CD4+ T cells sorted from PBMCs, collected about 24 months after vaccination. These receptor sequences come from a man in his fifties or sixties who received an inactivated influenza vaccine.

This chain links TRBV9 with TRBJ2-1, with TRBD2 matching over 9 bases. The ends lost 1 base at V and 8 bases at J; junction bases unmatched: 1. From germline, CDR1 is SGDLS and CDR2 YYNGEE. CDR3 size: 13 residues. The CDR3: CASSVLAGYEQFF. The CDR3 DNA reads as TGTGCCAGCAGCGTACTAGCGGGATATGAGCAGTTCTTC.

The chain recombines TRBV20-1 with TRBJ1-5, with D perhaps TRBD1 (5 bases). V lost 0 bases and J 7 bases, leaving 7 bases between the germline ends. The CDR3 loop spans 12 amino acids. CDR1 and CDR2 from the germline V gene are DFQATT and SNEGSKA (reference sequence). The CDR3 DNA reads TGCAGTGCTAGAGACAGGGAGCAGCCCCAGCATTTT. It yields the protein CSARDREQPQHF.

This clonotype was detected a few times. V is TRBV20-1 and J is TRBJ1-4; D unresolved. V was pared by 6 bases and J by 5 bases, with 13 bases between. This CDR3 is built from 13 residues. Germline lookup yields CDR1 DFQATT and CDR2 SNEGSKA (reference sequence). The CDR3 nucleotides are TGCAGTGCCGCACCCTTGGGGAATGAAAAACTGTTTTTT. Translation gives CSAAPLGNEKLFF.

Only a few counts were recorded for this clonotype. The chain is built from TRBV5-5 and TRBJ1-1; 7 bases line up with TRBD1. J gave up 10 bases and V 2 bases, and 14 bases lay outside the gene matches. The length of the CDR3 is 15 residues. Germline V lookup: CDR1 SGHKS, CDR2 YYEKEE (reference sequence). CDR3 sequence reads: CASSLSTGQSLLAFF. CDR3 nucleotide sequence: TGTGCCAGCAGCTTATCGACGGGACAGTCCCTTCTAGCTTTCTTT.

This clonotype was detected a few times. The chain couples TRBV12-3 or TRBV12-4 to TRBJ1-3, with 7 bases fitting TRBD1. V dropped 7 bases and J dropped 4; count of bases not matched to a gene: 4. The CDR3 spans 13 residues. CDR3: CASTTQGGNTIYF. CDR3 sequence (DNA): TGTGCCAGCACGACACAGGGGGGAAACACCATATATTTT.

This clonotype was counted only a few times. The chain is built from TRBV19 and TRBJ1-1; 7 nucleotides agree with TRBD1. CDR3 length: 15 residues. V was pared by 8 bases and J by 0 bases, with 9 bases of the junction left unmatched. CDR1 and CDR2 from the germline V gene are LNHDA and SQIVND (reference sequence). The CDR3 region has the DNA TGTGCCAGTGCCCTAAGACAGGGACTGAACACTGAAGCTTTCTTT. Its translation: CASALRQGLNTEAFF.

This clonotype has more than one count but fewer than ten. V usage is TRBV20-1 and J usage is TRBJ1-3; D is unclear. Germline values: CDR1 DFQATT, CDR2 SNEGSKA (reference sequence). There are 15 residues in the CDR3. The germline V and J ends were trimmed by 4 bases and 0 bases, with 13 bases remaining between them. CDR3 DNA sequence: TGCAGTGCTAAGAGGACGGGCAGCTCTGGAAACACCATATATTTT. This sequence encodes CSAKRTGSSGNTIYF.

There are a few counts of this clonotype. This chain joins TRBV5-1 and TRBJ2-2, with D possibly called TRBD1 or TRBD2 (5 bases each). V was clipped by 4 bases and J by 0 bases, with 16 bases between them. Germline V gene sequence: CDR1 SGHRS, CDR2 YFSETQ. This CDR3 has 17 amino acids. The CDR3 is CASSLRVGHSNTGELFF. In DNA, the CDR3 is TGCGCCAGCAGCCTGCGGGTAGGACACTCGAACACCGGGGAGCTGTTTTTT.

DNA for the CDR3: TGCAGTGCTAGAGATCAGGGCCAACCCCAGCATTTT. Residues: CSARDQGQPQHF. V gene TRBV20-1 combines with J gene TRBJ1-5; D perhaps matches TRBD1 (5 bases). CDR3 length: 12 amino acids. Per germline, CDR1 DFQATT and CDR2 SNEGSKA (reference sequence). Trimming left V 0 bases short and J 10 bases short, with 10 bases between.

This chain links TRBV6-1 with TRBJ1-4, with 10 bases fitting TRBD1. The CDR3 runs 14 residues. The V gene end was trimmed by 6 bases and the J gene end by 4 bases; junction bases not matched to a gene: 2. Germline V CDR1 and CDR2: MNHNS, SASEGT. As DNA, the CDR3 is TGTGCCAGCAGACGGGACAGGGGTAATGAAAAACTGTTTTTT. Amino acid sequence: CASRRDRGNEKLFF.

The chain links TRBV2 to TRBJ1-2; 7 nucleotides match TRBD1. This CDR3 is built from 14 residues. Germline CDR1 and CDR2: SNHLY and FYNNEI. V was pared by 10 bases and J by 2 bases, with 10 bases of the junction left unmatched. Here the CDR3 reads CATDETGKNYGYTF. CDR3 DNA sequence: TGTGCCACTGACGAGACAGGGAAAAACTATGGCTACACCTTC.

This clonotype was seen only a few times. V usage is TRBV30 and J usage is TRBJ2-7, with D maybe TRBD2 (5 bases). The CDR3 covers 17 residues. Germline-derived CDR1 and CDR2 are GTSNPN and SVGIG (reference sequence). Trimming pared 0 bases from V and 0 bases from J, leaving 18 bases between. The DNA of the CDR3 is TGTGCCTGGAGTGTAGACGTATCACCGGGATACTCCTACGAGCAGTACTTC. It encodes CAWSVDVSPGYSYEQYF.

The genes are TRBV5-5 and TRBJ2-3, with 7 bases matching TRBD2. CDR1 and CDR2 (germline): SGHKS, YYEKEE (reference sequence). The CDR3 totals 16 residues. The trim removed 0 bases at V and 5 bases at J, leaving 9 bases unmatched. As DNA, the CDR3 is TGTGCCAGCAGCTTGGTACTAGCGTCGATTTTAGATACGCAGTATTTT. It encodes CASSLVLASILDTQYF.

This clonotype occurred many times. This rearrangement joins TRBV2 to TRBJ2-7; 14 nucleotides line up with TRBD2. There are 16 residues in the CDR3. With V trimmed by 6 bases and J by 1 base, 5 bases remained unmatched. CDR1 and CDR2 from the germline V gene are SNHLY and FYNNEI. The CDR3 loop is CASRGLAGVVSYEQYF. In DNA form, the CDR3 reads TGTGCCAGCAGGGGACTAGCGGGAGTTGTATCCTACGAGCAGTACTTC.

The chain uses TRBV12-3 or TRBV12-4 and TRBJ1-5, with 7 bases identical to TRBD1. The CDR3 contains 14 residues. V shed 4 bases and J 4 bases; nucleotides not matched to a gene: 4. This CDR3 is CASSWDSFNQPQHF. CDR3 coding DNA: TGTGCCAGCAGTTGGGACAGTTTTAATCAGCCCCAGCATTTT.

V usage is TRBV20-1 and J usage is TRBJ2-2, with TRBD1 identical over 8 bases. The germline V gene encodes CDR1 DFQATT and CDR2 SNEGSKA (reference sequence). V lost 3 bases, J lost 6 bases, and 9 bases stayed unmatched. This CDR3 comprises 15 residues. The CDR3 region has the DNA TGCAGTGCTAGTTGGCAGGGGGCGGTAGCCGGGGAGCTGTTTTTT. Its protein is CSASWQGAVAGELFF.

J is TRBJ2-1 and V is TRBV4-1; TRBD1 matches at 12 bases. The V and J ends lost 4 bases and 8 bases, in that order; junction bases with no gene match: 3. The CDR3 consists of 14 residues. Germline-derived CDR1 and CDR2 are MGHRA and YSYEKL. The CDR3 DNA follows: TGCGCCAGCAGCCGGGACAGGGGGCCCTATGAGCAGTTCTTC. Translating gives CASSRDRGPYEQFF.

The chain links TRBV20-1 to TRBJ2-1; 10 nucleotides match TRBD1. There are 15 residues in the CDR3. The germline gives CDR1 DFQATT, CDR2 SNEGSKA (reference sequence). Germline trimming cut 3 bases from V and 2 bases from J; bases unmatched to any gene: 4. Written as DNA, the CDR3 is TGCAGTGCTAGTCACGGGACAGGGGCCTACAATGAGCAGTTCTTC. It translates to CSASHGTGAYNEQFF.

The chain is built from TRBV18 and TRBJ2-3; unclear D gene. CDR1 KGHSH and CDR2 LQKENI come from the germline V gene. V gave up 6 bases and J gave up 2 bases, with 9 bases separating them. This CDR3 contains 13 residues. CDR3 in DNA: TGTGCCAGCTCGTTTGGGAACACAGATACGCAGTATTTT. Amino acid sequence: CASSFGNTDTQYF.

The rearrangement uses TRBV7-2 and TRBJ2-1; tentatively, D is TRBD2 (7 bases). The CDR3 contains 15 residues. Germline values: CDR1 SGHTA, CDR2 FQGNSA. Trimming shortened V by 6 bases and J by 9 bases, and 21 bases separated the two germline ends. The CDR3 sequence is CASRGQTAGVGEQFF. The DNA of the CDR3 is TGTGCCAGCAGAGGACAGACGGCGGGGGTAGGTGAGCAGTTCTTC. Supplemented by reference TRBV7-2 and TRBJ2-1, the full variable domain reads GAGVSQSPSNKVTEKGKDVELRCDPISGHTALYWYRQSLGQGLEFLIYFQGNSAPDKSGLPSDRFSAERTGGSVSTLTIQRTQQEDSAVYLCASRGQTAGVGEQFFGPGTRLTVL.

This clonotype appeared a few times. Here the CDR3 DNA reads TGTGCCAGCAATCTGGCGGGGCTCACAGATACGCAGTATTTT. This translates into CASNLAGLTDTQYF. The chain carries TRBV2 and TRBJ2-3, with D possibly being TRBD2 (6 bases). The CDR3 is 14 residues long. The V and J ends lost 7 bases and 2 bases respectively, with 13 bases between them. Germline V lookup: CDR1 SNHLY, CDR2 FYNNEI. The whole variable domain, remainder taken from reference TRBV2 and TRBJ2-3, is EPEVTQTPSHQVTQMGQEVILRCVPISNHLYFYWYRQILGQKVEFLVSFYNNEISEKSEIFDDQFSVERPDGSNFTLKIRSTKLEDSAMYFCASNLAGLTDTQYFGPGTRLTVL.

The genes are TRBV28 and TRBJ2-7; 8 nucleotides align to TRBD2. Germline trimming cut 10 bases from V and 4 bases from J; bases unmatched to any gene: 12. The CDR3 is made up of 14 amino acids. Germline CDR1 reads MDHEN; CDR2 reads SYDVKM. The CDR3 DNA follows: TGTGCCACGCTCCCCCCGGGGGGGGGTTACGAGCAGTACTTC. Translated: CATLPPGGGYEQYF.

In its sample, this clonotype was seen many times. The V gene is TRBV18, the J gene TRBJ2-1; TRBD2 matches at 8 bases. The CDR3 runs 15 residues. V dropped 8 bases and J dropped 0; count of bases not matched to a gene: 6. Germline V gene data show CDR1 as KGHSH and CDR2 as LQKENI. The CDR3 sequence: CASSPGTSSYNEQFF. The CDR3 region has the DNA TGTGCCAGCAGCCCCGGGACTAGCTCCTACAATGAGCAGTTCTTC.

This clonotype was detected a few times. This chain joins TRBV6-1 and TRBJ2-7, with a tentative D call TRBD2 (5 bases). The CDR3 runs 12 residues. The V gene lost 6 bases and the J gene lost 7 bases, with 13 bases spanning the gap. Germline V lookup: CDR1 MNHNS, CDR2 SASEGT. This chain's CDR3 is CASSHPTREQYF. CDR3 nucleotide sequence: TGTGCCAGCAGCCATCCTACTAGAGAGCAGTACTTC.

Of note for this clonotype: One end of the junction varies from germline; a read error may be responsible. The gene calls are TRBV15 and TRBJ2-7; a possible D gene is TRBD2 (5 bases). CDR1 is LNHNV, CDR2 YYDKDF, per germline (reference sequence). The CDR3 is 13 residues long. CDR3 sequence: CATSRDMRANPNF. The CDR3 nucleotides are TGTGCCACCAGCAGAGATATGAGGGCGAACCCGAACTTC.

Points on this clonotype: A read error may be the cause here, since a much bigger clone is one base away. This chain links TRBV27 with TRBJ2-5; no firm D call. Germline CDR1 MNHEY, CDR2 SMNVEV (reference sequence). The CDR3 has 13 amino acids. As DNA, the CDR3 is TGTGCCAGCGGTTTGACCTACCAAGAGACCCAGTACTTC. Its protein is CASGLTYQETQYF.

This clonotype was recorded at least ten times. The DNA for the CDR3 is TGTGCCATCAGCATTTCGACAGGGGGATCTGGAAACACCATATATTTT. Its translation: CAISISTGGSGNTIYF. The chain joins TRBV10-3 to TRBJ1-3; TRBD1 matches at 9 bases. CDR3 length equals 16 residues. Looked up from germline, CDR1 is ENHRY and CDR2 is SYGVKD. Trimming cost V 6 bases and J 1 base; bases outside gene matches: 7.

In this sample, this clonotype turned up a few times. The chain recombines TRBV20-1 with TRBJ1-5; D remains unclear. Trimming took off 3 bases at V and 5 bases at J, with 5 bases between the two ends. Per germline, CDR1 DFQATT and CDR2 SNEGSKA (reference sequence). This CDR3 is built from 11 residues. CDR3 sequence reads: CSASRDQPQHF. CDR3 sequence (DNA): TGCAGTGCTAGCCGGGATCAGCCCCAGCATTTT.